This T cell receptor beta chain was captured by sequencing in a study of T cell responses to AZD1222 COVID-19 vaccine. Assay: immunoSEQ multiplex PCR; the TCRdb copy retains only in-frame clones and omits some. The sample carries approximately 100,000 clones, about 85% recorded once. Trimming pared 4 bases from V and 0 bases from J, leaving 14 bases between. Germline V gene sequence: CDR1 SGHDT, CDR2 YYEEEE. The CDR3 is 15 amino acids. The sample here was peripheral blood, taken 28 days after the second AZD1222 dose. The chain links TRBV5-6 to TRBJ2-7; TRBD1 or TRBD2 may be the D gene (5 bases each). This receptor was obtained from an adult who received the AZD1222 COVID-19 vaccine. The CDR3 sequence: CASSPLLGDSYEQYF. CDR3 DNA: TGTGCCAGCAGCCCACTACTAGGGGACTCCTACGAGCAGTACTTC.